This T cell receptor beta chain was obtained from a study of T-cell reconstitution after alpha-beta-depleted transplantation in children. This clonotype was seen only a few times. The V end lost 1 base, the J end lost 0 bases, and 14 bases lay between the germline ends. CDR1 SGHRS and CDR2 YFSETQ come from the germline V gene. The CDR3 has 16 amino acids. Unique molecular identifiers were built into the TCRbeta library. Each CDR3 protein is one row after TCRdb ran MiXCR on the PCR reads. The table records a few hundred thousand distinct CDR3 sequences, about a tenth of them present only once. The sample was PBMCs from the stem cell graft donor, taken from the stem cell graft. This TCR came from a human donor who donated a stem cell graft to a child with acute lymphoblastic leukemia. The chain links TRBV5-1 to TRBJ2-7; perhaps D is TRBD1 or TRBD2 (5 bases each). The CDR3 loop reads CASSLTGPLSSYEQYF. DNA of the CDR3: TGCGCCAGCAGCTTGACGGGACCCCTGAGCTCCTACGAGCAGTACTTC.